The present T cell receptor beta chain was sequenced within a study of T cell responses to AZD1222 COVID-19 vaccine. This clone was detected once. Its target is unknown. The method was immunoSEQ multiplex PCR; TCRdb's version includes in-frame clones alone and lacks a portion of them. Found here are about 140,000 clones, just over 90% of them singletons; the top ten hold over 0.9%. Study conclusions and caveats: Spike-specific TCR breadth rose after two AZD1222 doses, and depth rose as well.

V lost 3 bases to trimming and J lost 6 bases, with 17 bases between them. In germline, CDR1 is DFQATT, CDR2 SNEGSKA (reference sequence). This CDR3 region has 15 residues. The sequence came from an adult in good health. The V and J genes are TRBV20-1 and TRBJ2-2, with D perhaps TRBD1 or TRBD2 (5 bases each). This material consisted of peripheral blood, taken on day 0 of MenACWY control vaccination. CDR3 nucleotides: TGCAGTGCTAGTAAAGTGGGGACGGACGCCGGGGAGCTGTTTTTT. Amino acid sequence: CSASKVGTDAGELFF.